The clone carrying this T cell receptor (beta chain) was detected a few times. Its antigen is unidentified. Purity of each sorted population was above 98%. This specimen belongs to a study of beta chain features in type 1 diabetes. Turning to the study itself: Across all samples, over 85 million sorted cells were examined.

Sequencing targeted expressed TCRB transcripts, as all isolated RNA had been reverse transcribed. Naive, central memory and regulatory T cell samples produced a mean of approximately 3.6 million reads. Assay used: immunoSEQ multiplex PCR; TCRdb lists only in-frame clones, some missing. This sample has approximately 130,000 clones, with approximately 15% found just once. Study results and limitations: Type 1 diabetes patients had TCRB CDR3s that were shorter (moderately but significantly so) in all four CD4+ subsets. Fewer insertions but more deletions were seen at VDJ junctions in type 1 diabetes patients.

Sequenced: central memory CD4+ T cells from blood. The clonotype was recovered from a man aged 18 to 30 with type 1 diabetes.

CDR3 protein: CSVEDGGDFWGANVLTF. CDR3 DNA: TGCAGCGTTGAAGATGGGGGAGACTTCTGGGGTGCCAACGTCCTGACTTTC. The genes are TRBV29-1 and TRBJ2-6; either TRBD1 or TRBD2 may supply D (5 bases each). The germline CDR1 and CDR2 sequences are SQVTM and ANQGSEA. V lost 0 bases to trimming and J lost 7 bases, with 19 bases between them. The CDR3 totals 17 residues.